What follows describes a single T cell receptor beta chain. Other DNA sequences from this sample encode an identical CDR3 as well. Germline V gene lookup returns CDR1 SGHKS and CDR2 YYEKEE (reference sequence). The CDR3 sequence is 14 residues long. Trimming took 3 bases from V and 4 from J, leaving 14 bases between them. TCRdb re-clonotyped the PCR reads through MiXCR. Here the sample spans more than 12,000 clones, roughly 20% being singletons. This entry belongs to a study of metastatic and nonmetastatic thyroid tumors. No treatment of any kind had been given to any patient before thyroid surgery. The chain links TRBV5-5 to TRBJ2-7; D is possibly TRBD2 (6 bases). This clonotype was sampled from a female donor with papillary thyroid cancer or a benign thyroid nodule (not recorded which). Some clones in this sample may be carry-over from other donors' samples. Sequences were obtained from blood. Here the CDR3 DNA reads TGTGCCAGCAGCTATGGAGGGGACCCATACGAGCAGTACTTC. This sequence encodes CASSYGGDPYEQYF.